These 14 T cell receptor beta chains came from one sample sequenced in a study of neurological immune-mediated disorders. TCRdb called the 5' RACE reads again in MiXCR, with one record for every CDR3 protein. The sample includes around 66,000 distinct CDR3 sequences, less than 5.5% of them seen just once. The specimen sequenced was PBMCs. Source of these receptors: a young woman with multiple sclerosis.

Comment on this clonotype: A much bigger clone sits one base away, suggesting this may be a read error. The gene calls are TRBV6-5 and TRBJ1-1, with no clear D. Germline V gene lookup returns CDR1 MNHEY and CDR2 SVGAGI. Deletions cut 8 bases from V and 0 bases from J, with 16 bases between. The CDR3 runs to 15 residues. CDR3: CASHGSGRMNTEAFF. The CDR3 DNA follows: TGTGCCAGCCACGGATCAGGACGCATGAACACTGAAGCTTTCTTT.

This clonotype was seen repeatedly, ten times or more. The J gene is TRBJ2-2, the V gene TRBV28; perhaps TRBD1 as D (6 bases). The CDR3 is 14 amino acids. From germline, CDR1 is MDHEN and CDR2 SYDVKM. Trimming removed 8 bases at V and 7 bases at J, with 17 bases between. The CDR3 protein is CASRDRKTVGELFF. In DNA form, the CDR3 reads TGTGCCAGCCGCGACAGGAAGACGGTCGGGGAGCTGTTTTTT.

This clonotype has at least ten counts. The chain couples TRBV7-2 to TRBJ2-3; D perhaps matches TRBD1 (6 bases). Per germline, CDR1 SGHTA and CDR2 FQGNSA. V lost 3 bases, J lost 6 bases, and 10 bases lay in between. The CDR3 is made up of 13 amino acids. The CDR3 reads CASSFTRGDTQYF. CDR3 sequence (DNA): TGTGCCAGCAGCTTTACTAGGGGGGATACGCAGTATTTT.

This clonotype showed up many times. The chain has TRBV5-5 and TRBJ2-1; 7 bases are shared with TRBD1. The germline V gene has CDR1 SGHKS and CDR2 YYEKEE (reference sequence). The V gene end was trimmed by 3 bases and the J gene end by 0 bases; junction bases not matched to a gene: 3. This CDR3 comprises 15 residues. CDR3 residues: CASSYDRVSYNEQFF. The DNA of the CDR3 is TGTGCCAGCAGCTACGACAGGGTCTCCTACAATGAGCAGTTCTTC.

The chain has TRBV6-5 and TRBJ1-2; weak D call: TRBD1 (6 bases). CDR3 length: 14 amino acids. Deletions cut 6 bases from V and 7 bases from J, with 18 bases between. Germline CDR1 is MNHEY and CDR2 is SVGAGI. The CDR3 DNA sequence: TGTGCCAGCAGCCCGGCCGGGGGGCCTGTTGGCTACACCTTC. This codes for CASSPAGGPVGYTF.

This clonotype was seen many times. The rearrangement uses TRBV5-1 and TRBJ2-7; possibly TRBD1 or TRBD2 for D (6 bases each). Germline values: CDR1 SGHRS, CDR2 YFSETQ. This CDR3 region has 15 residues. With 0 bases removed from V and 2 bases from J, the gap between germline ends came to 12 bases. CDR3 residues: CASSLGSGAPYEQYF. DNA of the CDR3: TGCGCCAGCAGCTTGGGTTCGGGGGCTCCCTACGAGCAGTACTTC.

This clonotype came up many times. The rearrangement uses TRBV10-2 and TRBJ1-2, with D perhaps TRBD1 (5 bases). The CDR3 has 13 amino acids. The ends were cut back, 4 bases at V and 0 bases at J, with 6 bases in the middle. Germline lookup yields CDR1 WSHSY and CDR2 SAAADI. This chain's CDR3 is CASSGQPNYGYTF. The CDR3 DNA reads as TGCGCCAGCAGTGGACAGCCTAACTATGGCTACACCTTC.

The V and J genes are TRBV7-2 and TRBJ2-1, with D maybe TRBD1 (5 bases). V gave up 5 bases and J gave up 6 bases, with 14 bases separating them. Germline V gene sequence: CDR1 SGHTA, CDR2 FQGNSA. The CDR3 is 14 residues long. CDR3 bases: TGTGCCAGCAGCCTGGGGCGGTGGGGCAATGAGCAGTTCTTC. This codes for CASSLGRWGNEQFF.

This clonotype has just a few counts. The rearrangement links TRBV5-6 to TRBJ2-3; a weak D match, TRBD2 (5 bases). CDR1 and CDR2 (germline): SGHDT, YYEEEE. V gave up 1 base and J gave up 1 base, with 13 bases separating them. The CDR3 length is 16 residues. The CDR3 region is CASSLRLRTGTDTQYF. Here the CDR3 DNA reads TGTGCCAGCAGCTTGCGGCTGCGGACTGGCACAGATACGCAGTATTTT. The variable domain in full, with the rest retrieved from reference TRBV5-6 and TRBJ2-3, is DAGVTQSPTHLIKTRGQQVTLRCSPKSGHDTVSWYQQALGQGPQFIFQYYEEEERQRGNFPDRFSGHQFPNYSSELNVNALLLGDSALYLCASSLRLRTGTDTQYFGPGTRLTVL.

The chain couples TRBV5-1 to TRBJ2-3; D remains ambiguous. This CDR3 has 16 amino acids. Trimming pared 0 bases from V and 0 bases from J, leaving 11 bases between. Looked up from germline, CDR1 is SGHRS and CDR2 is YFSETQ. CDR3 sequence (DNA): TGCGCCAGCAGCTTGGTGGCGACCTCTAGCACAGATACGCAGTATTTT. The encoded protein is CASSLVATSSTDTQYF.

This clonotype was detected a few times. The J gene is TRBJ2-1, the V gene TRBV20-1, with TRBD2 matching over 15 bases. Germline V gene sequence: CDR1 DFQATT, CDR2 SNEGSKA (reference sequence). V lost 4 bases and J lost 4; bases outside the gene matches: 8. There are 17 residues in the CDR3. The CDR3 coding sequence is TGCAGTGCTACGGGACTAGCGGGGGGCCAAGGGTACAATGAGCAGTTCTTC. Its protein is CSATGLAGGQGYNEQFF.

This clonotype was detected many times. The J gene is TRBJ2-7, the V gene TRBV5-1, with 7 bases that match TRBD1. The germline V gene has CDR1 SGHRS and CDR2 YFSETQ. The junction had 9 bases not matched to a gene; V was cut back by 1 base and J by 5 bases. This CDR3 is built from 15 residues. CDR3 nucleotide sequence: TGCGCCAGCAGCTTGACAGGGGAGATATTCCACGAGCAGTACTTC. It is translated as CASSLTGEIFHEQYF.

This clonotype was detected many times. The CDR3 loop is CASSFVTGELFF. As DNA, the CDR3 is TGTGCCAGCAGCTTTGTGACCGGGGAGCTGTTTTTT. The chain carries TRBV7-2 and TRBJ2-2; D call uncertain. The CDR3 totals 12 residues. In germline, CDR1 is SGHTA, CDR2 FQGNSA. V lost 3 bases to trimming and J lost 5 bases, with 4 bases between them.

This clonotype was counted between two and nine times. This chain links TRBV7-6 with TRBJ2-7; D not certain. Germline loops: CDR1 SGHVS, CDR2 FNYEAQ. The V end lost 2 bases, the J end lost 1 base, and 6 bases lay between the germline ends. The CDR3 totals 13 residues. This CDR3 reads CASSLSESYEQYF. For the CDR3, the DNA is TGTGCCAGCAGCTTATCTGAATCCTACGAGCAGTACTTC.